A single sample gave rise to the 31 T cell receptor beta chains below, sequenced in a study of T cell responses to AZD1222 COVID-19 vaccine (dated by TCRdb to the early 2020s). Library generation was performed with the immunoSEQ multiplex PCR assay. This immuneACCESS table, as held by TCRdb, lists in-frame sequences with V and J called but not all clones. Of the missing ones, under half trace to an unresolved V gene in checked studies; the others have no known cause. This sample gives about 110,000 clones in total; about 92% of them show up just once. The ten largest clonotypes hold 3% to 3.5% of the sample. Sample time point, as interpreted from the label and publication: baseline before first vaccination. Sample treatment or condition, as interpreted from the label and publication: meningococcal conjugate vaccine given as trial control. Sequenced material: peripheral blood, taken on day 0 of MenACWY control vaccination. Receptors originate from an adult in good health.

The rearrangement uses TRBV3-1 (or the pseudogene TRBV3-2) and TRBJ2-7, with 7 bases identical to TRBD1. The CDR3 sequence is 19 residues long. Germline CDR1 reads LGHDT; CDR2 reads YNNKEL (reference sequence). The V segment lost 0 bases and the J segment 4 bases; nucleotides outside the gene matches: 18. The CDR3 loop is CASSQDQGRGLFLYYEQYF. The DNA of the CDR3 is TGTGCCAGCAGCCAAGATCAGGGCAGGGGGTTGTTCCTATATTACGAGCAGTACTTC.

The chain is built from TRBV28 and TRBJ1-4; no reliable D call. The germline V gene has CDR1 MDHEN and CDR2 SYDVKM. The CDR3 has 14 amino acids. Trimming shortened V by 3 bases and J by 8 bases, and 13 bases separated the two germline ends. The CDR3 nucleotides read TGTGCCAGCAGTTTTGGAGGTCGTAACGAAAAACTGTTTTTT. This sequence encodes CASSFGGRNEKLFF.

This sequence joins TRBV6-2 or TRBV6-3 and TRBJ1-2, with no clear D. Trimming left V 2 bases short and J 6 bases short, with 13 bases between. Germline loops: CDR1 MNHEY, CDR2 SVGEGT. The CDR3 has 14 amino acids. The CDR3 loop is CASSYLQKGNGYTF. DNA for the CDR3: TGTGCCAGCAGTTACCTTCAGAAGGGAAATGGCTACACCTTC.

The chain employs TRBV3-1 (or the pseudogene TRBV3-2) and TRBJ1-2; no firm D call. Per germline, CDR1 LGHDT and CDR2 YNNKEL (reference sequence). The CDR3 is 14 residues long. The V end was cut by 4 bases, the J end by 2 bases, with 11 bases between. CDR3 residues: CASSPRMLNYGYTF. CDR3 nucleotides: TGTGCCAGCAGCCCGCGGATGCTCAACTATGGCTACACCTTC.

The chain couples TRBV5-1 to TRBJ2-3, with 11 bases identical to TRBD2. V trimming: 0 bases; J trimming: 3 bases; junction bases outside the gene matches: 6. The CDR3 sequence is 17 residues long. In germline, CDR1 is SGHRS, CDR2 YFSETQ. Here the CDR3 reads CASSLAMTSGVTDTQYF. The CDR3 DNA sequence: TGCGCCAGCAGCTTGGCCATGACTAGCGGGGTAACAGATACGCAGTATTTT.

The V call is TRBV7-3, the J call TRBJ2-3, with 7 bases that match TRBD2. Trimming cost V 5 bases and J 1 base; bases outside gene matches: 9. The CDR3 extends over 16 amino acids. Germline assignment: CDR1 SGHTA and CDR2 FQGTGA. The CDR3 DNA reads TGTGCCAGCAGCCACGGGCGTGGGGGGGGCACAGATACGCAGTATTTT. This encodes CASSHGRGGGTDTQYF.

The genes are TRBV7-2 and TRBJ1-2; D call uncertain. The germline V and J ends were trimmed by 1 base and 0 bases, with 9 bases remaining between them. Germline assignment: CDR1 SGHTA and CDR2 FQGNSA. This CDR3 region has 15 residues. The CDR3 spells CASSLGRDPNYGYTF. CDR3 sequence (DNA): TGTGCCAGCAGCTTAGGAAGAGATCCTAACTATGGCTACACCTTC. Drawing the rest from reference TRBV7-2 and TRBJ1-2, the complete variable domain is GAGVSQSPSNKVTEKGKDVELRCDPISGHTALYWYRQSLGQGLEFLIYFQGNSAPDKSGLPSDRFSAERTGGSVSTLTIQRTQQEDSAVYLCASSLGRDPNYGYTFGSGTRLTVV.

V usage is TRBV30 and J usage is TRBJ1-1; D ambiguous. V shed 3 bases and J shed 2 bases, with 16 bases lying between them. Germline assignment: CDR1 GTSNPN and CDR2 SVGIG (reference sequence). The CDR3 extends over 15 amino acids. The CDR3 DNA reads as TGTGCCTGGAGCGGCCGGGAGGCCGGTAACACTGAAGCTTTCTTT. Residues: CAWSGREAGNTEAFF.

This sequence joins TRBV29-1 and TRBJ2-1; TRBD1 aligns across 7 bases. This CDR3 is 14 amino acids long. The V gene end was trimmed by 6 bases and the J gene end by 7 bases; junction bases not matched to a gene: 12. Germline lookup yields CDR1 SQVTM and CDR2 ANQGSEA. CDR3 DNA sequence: TGCAGCGTCCCCGGGACAGTTCTTACGAATGAGCAGTTCTTC. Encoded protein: CSVPGTVLTNEQFF.

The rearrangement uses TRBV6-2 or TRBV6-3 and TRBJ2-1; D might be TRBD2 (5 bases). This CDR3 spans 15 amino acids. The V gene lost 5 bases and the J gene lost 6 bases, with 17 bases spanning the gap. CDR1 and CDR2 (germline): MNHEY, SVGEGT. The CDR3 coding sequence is TGTGCCAGCAGTCTGGACGAAAATGGGAGCAATGAGCAGTTCTTC. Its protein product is CASSLDENGSNEQFF.

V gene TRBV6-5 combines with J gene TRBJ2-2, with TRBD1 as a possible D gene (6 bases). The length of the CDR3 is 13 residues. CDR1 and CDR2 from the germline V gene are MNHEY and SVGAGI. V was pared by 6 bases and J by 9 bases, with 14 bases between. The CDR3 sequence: CASRPTGTWELFF. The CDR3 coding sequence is TGTGCCAGCAGACCCACAGGGACGTGGGAGCTGTTTTTT.

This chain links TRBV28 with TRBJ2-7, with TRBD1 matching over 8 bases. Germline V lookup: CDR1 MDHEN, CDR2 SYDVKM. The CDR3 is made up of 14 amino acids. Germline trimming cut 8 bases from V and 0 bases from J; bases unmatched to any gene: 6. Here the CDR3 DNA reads TGTGCCAGCCAGGGACAGGACCACTCCTACGAGCAGTACTTC. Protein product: CASQGQDHSYEQYF. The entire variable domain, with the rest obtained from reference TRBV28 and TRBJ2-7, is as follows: DVKVTQSSRYLVKRTGEKVFLECVQDMDHENMFWYRQDPGLGLRLIYFSYDVKMKEKGDIPEGYSVSREKKERFSLILESASTNQTSMYLCASQGQDHSYEQYFGPGTRLTVT.

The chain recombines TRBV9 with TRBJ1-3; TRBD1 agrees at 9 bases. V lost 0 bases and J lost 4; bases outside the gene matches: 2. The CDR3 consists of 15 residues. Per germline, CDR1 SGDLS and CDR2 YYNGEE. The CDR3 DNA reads TGTGCCAGCAGCGTAGCGGGACAGGGAGGAAACACCATATATTTT. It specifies CASSVAGQGGNTIYF.

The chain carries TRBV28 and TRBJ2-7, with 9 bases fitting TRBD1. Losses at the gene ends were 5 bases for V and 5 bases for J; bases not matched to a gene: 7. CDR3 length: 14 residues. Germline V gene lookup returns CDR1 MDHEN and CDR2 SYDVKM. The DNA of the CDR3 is TGTGCCAGCAGTATCGACAGGGGGAAAAACGAGCAGTACTTC. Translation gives CASSIDRGKNEQYF.

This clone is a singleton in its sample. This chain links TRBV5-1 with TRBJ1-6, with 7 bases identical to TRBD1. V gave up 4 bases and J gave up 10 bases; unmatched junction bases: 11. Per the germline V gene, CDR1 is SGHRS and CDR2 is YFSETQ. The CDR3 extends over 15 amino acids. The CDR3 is CASSRTGDGGSPLHF. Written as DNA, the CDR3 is TGCGCCAGCAGCCGCACAGGGGACGGGGGGTCACCCCTCCACTTT. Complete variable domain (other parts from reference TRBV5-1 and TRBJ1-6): KAGVTQTPRYLIKTRGQQVTLSCSPISGHRSVSWYQQTPGQGLQFLFEYFSETQRNKGNFPGRFSGRQFSNSRSEMNVSTLELGDSALYLCASSRTGDGGSPLHFGNGTRLTVT.

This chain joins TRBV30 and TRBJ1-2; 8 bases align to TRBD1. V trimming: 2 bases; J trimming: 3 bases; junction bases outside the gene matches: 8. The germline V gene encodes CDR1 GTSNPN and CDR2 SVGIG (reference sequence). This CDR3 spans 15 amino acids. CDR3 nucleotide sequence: TGTGCCTGGAGTAACTTAGGACAGGGAGACTATGGCTACACCTTC. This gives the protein CAWSNLGQGDYGYTF.

The CDR3 DNA sequence: TGTGCCAGCATAGGCCAGGGGGGCCGAACAGATACGCAGTATTTT. Residues: CASIGQGGRTDTQYF. This chain connects TRBV28 to TRBJ2-3, with D perhaps TRBD1 (7 bases). CDR1 is MDHEN and CDR2 is SYDVKM in the germline V gene. There are 15 residues in the CDR3. V was trimmed by 7 bases and J by 3 bases, leaving 17 bases between them.

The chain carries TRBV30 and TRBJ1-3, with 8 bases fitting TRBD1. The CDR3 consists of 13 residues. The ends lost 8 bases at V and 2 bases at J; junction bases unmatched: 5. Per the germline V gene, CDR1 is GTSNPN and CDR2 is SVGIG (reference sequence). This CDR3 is CARQGMTGNTIYF. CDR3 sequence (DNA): TGTGCCAGACAGGGGATGACTGGAAACACCATATATTTT.

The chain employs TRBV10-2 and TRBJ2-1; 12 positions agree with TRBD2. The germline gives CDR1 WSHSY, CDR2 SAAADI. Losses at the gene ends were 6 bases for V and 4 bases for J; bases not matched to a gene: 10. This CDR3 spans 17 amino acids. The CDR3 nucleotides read TGCGCCAGCAGGAGAACTAGCGGGGGGACCCAATACAATGAGCAGTTCTTC. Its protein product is CASRRTSGGTQYNEQFF.

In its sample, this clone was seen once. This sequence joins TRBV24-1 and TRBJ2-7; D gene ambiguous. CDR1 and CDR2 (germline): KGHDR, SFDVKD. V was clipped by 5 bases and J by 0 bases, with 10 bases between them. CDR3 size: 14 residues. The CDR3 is CATSVRTSSYEQYF. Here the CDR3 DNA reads TGTGCCACCAGTGTGAGGACCTCCTCCTACGAGCAGTACTTC.

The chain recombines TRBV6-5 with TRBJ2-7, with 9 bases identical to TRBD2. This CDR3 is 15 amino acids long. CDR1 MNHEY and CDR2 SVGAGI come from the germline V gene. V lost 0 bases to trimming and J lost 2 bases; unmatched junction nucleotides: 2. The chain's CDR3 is CASSYSASGAYEQYF. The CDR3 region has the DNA TGTGCCAGCAGTTACTCTGCTAGCGGGGCCTACGAGCAGTACTTC.

The CDR3 region has the DNA TGTGCCAGCGGGGATCCGGACACTGAAGCTTTCTTT. It yields the protein CASGDPDTEAFF. This chain links TRBV2 with TRBJ1-1; D is ambiguous. V lost 8 bases, J lost 3 bases, and 10 bases lay in between. This CDR3 has 12 residues. Germline V gene sequence: CDR1 SNHLY, CDR2 FYNNEI.

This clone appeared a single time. This chain's CDR3 is CASSPGPADSNIQYF. The CDR3 DNA sequence: TGTGCCAGCTCACCAGGGCCAGCGGACTCAAACATTCAGTACTTC. The chain carries TRBV18 and TRBJ2-4; tentative D call: TRBD2 (5 bases). Germline CDR1 KGHSH, CDR2 LQKENI. CDR3 length equals 15 residues. V was shortened by 2 bases and J by 6 bases, with 14 bases between the two germline ends.

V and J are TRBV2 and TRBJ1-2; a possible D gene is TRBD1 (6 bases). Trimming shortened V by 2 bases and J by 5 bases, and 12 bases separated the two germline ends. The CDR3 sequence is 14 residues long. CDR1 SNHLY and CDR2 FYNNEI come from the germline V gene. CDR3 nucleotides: TGTGCCAGCAGTGAACGAAGGACAGCGTATGGCTACACCTTC. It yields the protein CASSERRTAYGYTF.

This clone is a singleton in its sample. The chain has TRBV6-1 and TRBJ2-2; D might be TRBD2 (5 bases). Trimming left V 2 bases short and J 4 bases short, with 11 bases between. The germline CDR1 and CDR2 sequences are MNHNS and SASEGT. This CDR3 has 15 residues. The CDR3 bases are TGTGCCAGCAGTGAAATGAGGGCGGGCACCGGGGAGCTGTTTTTT. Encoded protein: CASSEMRAGTGELFF.

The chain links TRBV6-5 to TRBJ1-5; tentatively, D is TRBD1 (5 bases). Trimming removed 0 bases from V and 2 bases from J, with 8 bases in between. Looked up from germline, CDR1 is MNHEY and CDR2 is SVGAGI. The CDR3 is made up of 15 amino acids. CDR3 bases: TGTGCCAGCAGTTACTCTGGGGCAGGCAATCAGCCCCAGCATTTT. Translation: CASSYSGAGNQPQHF.

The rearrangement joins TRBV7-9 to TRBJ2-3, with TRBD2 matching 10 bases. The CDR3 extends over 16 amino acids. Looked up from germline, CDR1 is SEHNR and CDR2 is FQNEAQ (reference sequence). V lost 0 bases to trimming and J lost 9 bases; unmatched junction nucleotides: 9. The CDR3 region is CASSLALAGAHLTQYF. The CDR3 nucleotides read TGTGCCAGCAGCTTAGCGCTAGCGGGGGCCCACCTGACGCAGTATTTT. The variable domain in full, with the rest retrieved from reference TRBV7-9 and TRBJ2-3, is DTGVSQNPRHKITKRGQNVTFRCDPISEHNRLYWYRQTLGQGPEFLTYFQNEAQLEKSRLLSDRFSAERPKGSFSTLEIQRTEQGDSAMYLCASSLALAGAHLTQYFGPGTRLTVL.

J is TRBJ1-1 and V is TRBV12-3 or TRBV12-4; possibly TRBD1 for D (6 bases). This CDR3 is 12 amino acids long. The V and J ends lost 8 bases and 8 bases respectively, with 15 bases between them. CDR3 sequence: CASGFTGTEAFF. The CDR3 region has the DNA TGTGCCAGCGGGTTCACAGGGACCGAAGCTTTCTTT.

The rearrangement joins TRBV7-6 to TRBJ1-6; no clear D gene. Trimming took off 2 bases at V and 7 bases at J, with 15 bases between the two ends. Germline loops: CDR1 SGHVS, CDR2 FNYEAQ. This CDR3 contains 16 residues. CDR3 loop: CASSLSSPRSNSPLHF. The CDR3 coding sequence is TGTGCCAGCAGCTTAAGCTCTCCCCGGAGCAATTCACCCCTCCACTTT.

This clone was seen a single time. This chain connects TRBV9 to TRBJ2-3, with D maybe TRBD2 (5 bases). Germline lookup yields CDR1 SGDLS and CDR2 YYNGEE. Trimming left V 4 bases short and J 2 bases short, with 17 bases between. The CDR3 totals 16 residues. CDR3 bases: TGTGCCAGCAGCTCCCGTACAGCGGAGTACACAGATACGCAGTATTTT. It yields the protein CASSSRTAEYTDTQYF.

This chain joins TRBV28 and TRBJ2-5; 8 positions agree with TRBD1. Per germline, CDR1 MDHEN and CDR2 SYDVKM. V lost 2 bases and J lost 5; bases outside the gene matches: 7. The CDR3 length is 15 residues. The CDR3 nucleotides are TGTGCCAGCAGTTTACGAACAGGGGGTTATGAGACCCAGTACTTC. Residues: CASSLRTGGYETQYF.